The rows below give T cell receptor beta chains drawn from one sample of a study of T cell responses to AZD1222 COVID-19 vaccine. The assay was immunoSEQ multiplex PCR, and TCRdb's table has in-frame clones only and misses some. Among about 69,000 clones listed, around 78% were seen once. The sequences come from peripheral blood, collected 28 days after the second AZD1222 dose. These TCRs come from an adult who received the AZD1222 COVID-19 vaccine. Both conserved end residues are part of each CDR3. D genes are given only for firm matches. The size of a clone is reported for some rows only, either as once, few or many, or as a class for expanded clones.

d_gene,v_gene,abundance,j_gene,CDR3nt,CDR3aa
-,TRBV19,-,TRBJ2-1,TGTGCCAGTAGCTCTCTCAGGGTGCACCACAATGAGCAGTTCTTC,CASSSLRVHHNEQFF
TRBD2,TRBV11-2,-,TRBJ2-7,TGTGCCAGCAGCCTGGGACTAGCAGAAGTCTACGAGCAGTACTTC,CASSLGLAEVYEQYF
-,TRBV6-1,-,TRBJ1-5,TGTGCCAGCAGTGAGTTTTGGGGCAATCAGCCCCAGCATTTT,CASSEFWGNQPQHF
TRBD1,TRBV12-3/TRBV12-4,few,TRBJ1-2,TGTGCCAGCAGAAAAATACAGGGGGTCGGCTACACCTTC,CASRKIQGVGYTF
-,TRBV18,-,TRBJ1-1,TGTGCCAGCTCACCACCTTCAAGCACTGAAGCTTTCTTT,CASSPPSSTEAFF
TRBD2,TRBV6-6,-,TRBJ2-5,TGTGCCAGCAGGGGGACTAGCGGGAGTGAGACCCAGTACTTC,CASRGTSGSETQYF
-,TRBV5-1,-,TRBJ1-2,TGCGCCAGCAGCTTGGGAGCGTCCGGAGGTGGCTACACCTTC,CASSLGASGGGYTF
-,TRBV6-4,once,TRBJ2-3,TGTGCCAGCAGTGATAGACCCACAGATACGCAGTATTTT,CASSDRPTDTQYF
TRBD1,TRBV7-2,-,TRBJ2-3,TGTGCCAGCAGCCCTCAGGGGGCGACAGATACGCAGTATTTT,CASSPQGATDTQYF
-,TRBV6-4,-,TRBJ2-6,TGTGCCAGCAGTGACGGGACATCTGGGACCAACGTCCTGACTTTC,CASSDGTSGTNVLTF
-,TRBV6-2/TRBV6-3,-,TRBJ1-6,TGTGCCAGCAGCCTCGGGCAGGTCAATAATTCACCCCTCCACTTT,CASSLGQVNNSPLHF
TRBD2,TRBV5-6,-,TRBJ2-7,TGTGCCAGCAGCTTCCGGACTAGCGGAAACTCCTACGAGCAGTACTTC,CASSFRTSGNSYEQYF
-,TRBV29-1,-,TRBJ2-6,TGCAGCGTGCACGGCGGAGGATCTGGGGCCAACGTCCTGACTTTC,CSVHGGGSGANVLTF
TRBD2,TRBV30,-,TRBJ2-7,TGTGCCTGGAGCTTGGGACTAGCGGGTCCAACGGAGCAGTACTTC,CAWSLGLAGPTEQYF
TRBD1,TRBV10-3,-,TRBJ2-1,TGTGCCATCAGATCGACAGGGGATAATGAGCAGTTCTTC,CAIRSTGDNEQFF
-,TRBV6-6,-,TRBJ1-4,TGTGCCAGCAGTTACCATGCAGGGGTTACTGAAAAACTGTTTTTT,CASSYHAGVTEKLFF
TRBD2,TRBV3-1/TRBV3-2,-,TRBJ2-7,TGTGCCAGCAGCACCACCCCTCGGACTAGCGGTAATCAGTACTTC,CASSTTPRTSGNQYF
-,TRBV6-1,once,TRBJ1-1,TGTGCCAGCGGTGTAGAAAGAGCTTTCTTT,CASGVERAFF
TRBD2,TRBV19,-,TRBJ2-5,TGTGCCAGTAGCGCTAGCGGGAGGTCTGGGGAGACCCAGTACTTC,CASSASGRSGETQYF
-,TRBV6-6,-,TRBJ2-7,TGTGCCAGCAGTTACGACTCCTACGAGCAGTACTTC,CASSYDSYEQYF
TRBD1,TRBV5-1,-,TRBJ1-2,TGCGCCAGCAGCTTGGATGGACAGGCTAAGAACTATGGCTACACCTTC,CASSLDGQAKNYGYTF
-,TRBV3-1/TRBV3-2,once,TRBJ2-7,TGTGCCAGCAGCCCCTTTTTAAGCGGGCCTTCCTACGAGCAGTACTTC,CASSPFLSGPSYEQYF
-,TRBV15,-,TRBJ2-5,TGTGCCACCAGCACCAGGGACTCCAGGCTGGACTTC,CATSTRDSRLDF
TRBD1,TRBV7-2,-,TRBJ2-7,TGTGCCAGCAGCTCCCGGGACAGGGATCCCTACGAGCAGTACTTC,CASSSRDRDPYEQYF
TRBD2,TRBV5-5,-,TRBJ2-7,TGTGCCAGCAGCTTTCCAGCGGGAGGAGGGGGCGAGCAGTACTTC,CASSFPAGGGGEQYF
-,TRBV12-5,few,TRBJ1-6,TGTGCTAGTGGTTTTGGTAATTCACCCCTCCACTTT,CASGFGNSPLHF
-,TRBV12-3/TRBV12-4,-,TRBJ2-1,TGTGCCAGCAGTTTAATCGGGCTAGGGGAGCAGTTCTTC,CASSLIGLGEQFF
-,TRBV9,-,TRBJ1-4,TGTGCCAGCAGCCCTCACGCAGGGATTTCGTCTGAAAAACTGTTTTTT,CASSPHAGISSEKLFF
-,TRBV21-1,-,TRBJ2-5,TGTGCCAGCAGCCGAAATCGGGGGGCCCAAGAGACCCAGTACTTC,CASSRNRGAQETQYF
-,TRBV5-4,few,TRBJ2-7,TGTGCCAGCAGCTCAATGTACGAGCAGTACTTC,CASSSMYEQYF
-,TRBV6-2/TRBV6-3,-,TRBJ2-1,TGTGCCAGCAGTTACGTCCCGACCACCGCTGAGCAGTTCTTC,CASSYVPTTAEQFF